This is a list of T cell receptor beta chains from one sample in a study of blood T cell repertoires in COVID-19. The data were produced by immunoSEQ multiplex PCR, yet TCRdb's version contains in-frame clones alone and is incomplete. Here the sample spans around 150,000 clones, under 90% being singletons. The specimen sequenced was peripheral blood. Source of these receptors: a woman aged 80 or older in a cohort sampled during active or convalescent COVID-19. Each CDR3 is given with its conserved first and last residue. The order of the fields is D gene, clone size, V gene, J gene, CDR3 protein, CDR3 DNA. The D gene is left open where the match is weak. Not every row has a clone size; where given, it reads once, few, many or a size class.

D gene: NA; clone size: few; V gene: TRBV5-4; J gene: TRBJ2-2; CDR3 protein: CAYQGIGTGELFF; CDR3 DNA: TGTGCCTACCAGGGAATAGGAACCGGGGAGCTGTTTTTT
D gene: NA; clone size: NA; V gene: TRBV15; J gene: TRBJ2-3; CDR3 protein: CATKSSADTQYF; CDR3 DNA: TGTGCCACCAAGTCGAGTGCAGATACGCAGTATTTT
D gene: NA; clone size: few; V gene: TRBV29-1; J gene: TRBJ1-1; CDR3 protein: CQAGDTEAFF; CDR3 DNA: TGCCAGGCAGGGGACACTGAAGCTTTCTTT
D gene: NA; clone size: NA; V gene: TRBV3-1/TRBV3-2; J gene: TRBJ2-5; CDR3 protein: CASSQVGGLQETQYF; CDR3 DNA: TGTGCCAGCAGCCAAGTGGGGGGACTTCAAGAGACCCAGTACTTC
D gene: TRBD2; clone size: once; V gene: TRBV9; J gene: TRBJ2-5; CDR3 protein: CASSVAGGNRETQYF; CDR3 DNA: TGTGCCAGCAGCGTAGCGGGGGGGAATCGAGAGACCCAGTACTTC
D gene: NA; clone size: NA; V gene: TRBV9; J gene: TRBJ2-3; CDR3 protein: CASSVSASSTDTQYF; CDR3 DNA: TGTGCCAGCAGCGTGAGCGCGTCTAGCACAGATACGCAGTATTTT
D gene: TRBD1; clone size: NA; V gene: TRBV19; J gene: TRBJ1-1; CDR3 protein: CASSIGGQGATEAFF; CDR3 DNA: TGTGCCAGTAGTATAGGGGGACAGGGGGCAACTGAAGCTTTCTTT
D gene: NA; clone size: NA; V gene: TRBV3-1/TRBV3-2; J gene: TRBJ2-5; CDR3 protein: CASSQAASQGQETQYF; CDR3 DNA: TGTGCCAGCAGCCAAGCGGCATCACAGGGTCAAGAGACCCAGTACTTC
D gene: TRBD2; clone size: once; V gene: TRBV19; J gene: TRBJ2-1; CDR3 protein: CATTTLGSGGANEQFF; CDR3 DNA: TGTGCCACGACGACACTTGGTAGCGGGGGGGCCAATGAGCAGTTCTTC
D gene: TRBD1; clone size: NA; V gene: TRBV7-2; J gene: TRBJ2-1; CDR3 protein: CASSFRDRVVGSEAGEQFF; CDR3 DNA: TGTGCCAGCAGCTTCCGGGACAGGGTAGTAGGTAGTGAAGCGGGTGAGCAGTTCTTC
D gene: TRBD2; clone size: NA; V gene: TRBV2; J gene: TRBJ2-3; CDR3 protein: CATRLAGFTDTQYF; CDR3 DNA: TGTGCAACCAGACTAGCGGGGTTCACAGATACGCAGTATTTT
D gene: TRBD1; clone size: NA; V gene: TRBV12-5; J gene: TRBJ2-7; CDR3 protein: CASGVEGTAYEQYF; CDR3 DNA: TGTGCTAGTGGGGTTGAGGGGACAGCCTACGAGCAGTACTTC
D gene: NA; clone size: NA; V gene: TRBV2; J gene: TRBJ2-1; CDR3 protein: CASSGQSYNEQFF; CDR3 DNA: TGTGCCAGCAGTGGACAGTCCTACAATGAGCAGTTCTTC
D gene: TRBD1; clone size: NA; V gene: TRBV2; J gene: TRBJ2-1; CDR3 protein: CASSGPRTGVREQFF; CDR3 DNA: TGTGCCAGCAGCGGGCCAAGGACAGGGGTCCGGGAGCAGTTCTTC
D gene: NA; clone size: NA; V gene: TRBV5-1; J gene: TRBJ2-5; CDR3 protein: CASSGLIQETQYF; CDR3 DNA: TGCGCCAGCAGCGGACTAATACAAGAGACCCAGTACTTC
D gene: TRBD2; clone size: once; V gene: TRBV9; J gene: TRBJ2-1; CDR3 protein: CASSVGLAGGFNEQFF; CDR3 DNA: TGTGCCAGCAGCGTAGGACTAGCGGGGGGGTTCAATGAGCAGTTCTTC
D gene: NA; clone size: NA; V gene: TRBV23-1; J gene: TRBJ1-6; CDR3 protein: CASTNRKSSYNSPLHF; CDR3 DNA: TGCGCCAGCACAAATCGAAAGAGCTCCTATAATTCACCCCTCCACTTT
D gene: TRBD2; clone size: NA; V gene: TRBV6-6; J gene: TRBJ2-1; CDR3 protein: CASSRQLAGAGNEQFF; CDR3 DNA: TGTGCCAGCAGCCGACAACTAGCGGGGGCAGGGAATGAGCAGTTCTTC
D gene: NA; clone size: NA; V gene: TRBV3-1/TRBV3-2; J gene: TRBJ2-7; CDR3 protein: CASSQGAHSYEQYF; CDR3 DNA: TGTGCCAGCAGCCAAGGGGCGCACTCCTACGAGCAGTACTTC
D gene: TRBD2; clone size: NA; V gene: TRBV7-9; J gene: TRBJ2-5; CDR3 protein: CASSLVAGRQETQYF; CDR3 DNA: TGTGCCAGCAGCTTAGTAGCGGGGAGACAAGAGACCCAGTACTTC
D gene: NA; clone size: NA; V gene: TRBV19; J gene: TRBJ1-3; CDR3 protein: CASSLLPSTSAGNTIYF; CDR3 DNA: TGTGCCAGTAGCTTGCTCCCTTCGACAAGTGCTGGAAACACCATATATTTT
D gene: TRBD1; clone size: few; V gene: TRBV10-2; J gene: TRBJ2-1; CDR3 protein: CASKGTGSYNEQFF; CDR3 DNA: TGCGCCAGCAAAGGGACAGGCTCCTACAATGAGCAGTTCTTC
D gene: NA; clone size: NA; V gene: TRBV6-5; J gene: TRBJ1-6; CDR3 protein: CASSYRTPKGSPLHF; CDR3 DNA: TGTGCCAGCAGTTACCGGACTCCCAAGGGTTCACCCCTCCACTTT
D gene: NA; clone size: NA; V gene: TRBV19; J gene: TRBJ1-5; CDR3 protein: CASSRGGPSNQPQHF; CDR3 DNA: TGTGCCAGTAGTAGGGGAGGGCCTAGCAATCAGCCCCAGCATTTT
D gene: TRBD2; clone size: NA; V gene: TRBV7-3; J gene: TRBJ2-1; CDR3 protein: CASSLSSGGALNEQFF; CDR3 DNA: TGTGCCAGCAGCCTAAGTAGCGGGGGGGCCCTCAATGAGCAGTTCTTC
D gene: NA; clone size: once; V gene: TRBV6-5; J gene: TRBJ2-5; CDR3 protein: CASSYVGLGTQYF; CDR3 DNA: TGTGCCAGCAGTTACGTCGGTCTTGGGACCCAGTACTTC
D gene: NA; clone size: NA; V gene: TRBV5-3; J gene: TRBJ2-7; CDR3 protein: CARTQVEGLYEQYF; CDR3 DNA: TGTGCCAGAACCCAGGTGGAGGGATTGTACGAGCAGTACTTC
D gene: TRBD2; clone size: NA; V gene: TRBV2; J gene: TRBJ2-4; CDR3 protein: CASSHRGLAGTQYF; CDR3 DNA: TGTGCCAGCAGCCACCGCGGACTAGCGGGGACTCAGTACTTC
D gene: TRBD2; clone size: NA; V gene: TRBV6-5; J gene: TRBJ2-2; CDR3 protein: CASRSPGLEIGELFF; CDR3 DNA: TGTGCCAGCAGATCACCGGGACTAGAGATCGGGGAGCTGTTTTTT
D gene: NA; clone size: NA; V gene: TRBV7-3; J gene: TRBJ2-7; CDR3 protein: CASSLNPRDEQYF; CDR3 DNA: TGTGCCAGCAGCTTAAATCCCAGGGACGAGCAGTACTTC
D gene: NA; clone size: NA; V gene: TRBV12-3/TRBV12-4; J gene: TRBJ1-2; CDR3 protein: CASTKQGRYGYTF; CDR3 DNA: TGTGCCAGCACTAAACAGGGACGGTATGGCTACACCTTC
D gene: TRBD1; clone size: NA; V gene: TRBV30; J gene: TRBJ2-5; CDR3 protein: CACPRQGEGETQYF; CDR3 DNA: TGTGCCTGTCCTCGACAGGGCGAAGGAGAGACCCAGTACTTC
D gene: NA; clone size: NA; V gene: TRBV30; J gene: TRBJ1-2; CDR3 protein: CAWSVSDYGYTF; CDR3 DNA: TGTGCCTGGAGTGTATCAGACTATGGCTACACCTTC
D gene: NA; clone size: NA; V gene: TRBV6-1; J gene: TRBJ2-3; CDR3 protein: CASSDPSGHSTDTQYF; CDR3 DNA: TGTGCCAGCAGTGACCCATCGGGACATAGCACAGATACGCAGTATTTT
D gene: NA; clone size: NA; V gene: TRBV7-2; J gene: TRBJ1-6; CDR3 protein: CASSLLTGKYNSPLHF; CDR3 DNA: TGTGCCAGCAGCTTACTCACAGGGAAATATAATTCACCCCTCCACTTT
D gene: TRBD1; clone size: NA; V gene: TRBV7-2; J gene: TRBJ2-4; CDR3 protein: CASSLGGTGGNIQYF; CDR3 DNA: TGTGCCAGCAGCTTAGGAGGGACAGGCGGAAACATTCAGTACTTC
D gene: TRBD2; clone size: NA; V gene: TRBV5-6; J gene: TRBJ2-2; CDR3 protein: CASSRTRRTGELFF; CDR3 DNA: TGTGCCAGCAGCCGGACTAGAAGAACCGGGGAGCTGTTTTTT
D gene: TRBD2; clone size: NA; V gene: TRBV5-4; J gene: TRBJ2-1; CDR3 protein: CASSPHLGSGGSLGEQFF; CDR3 DNA: TGTGCCAGCAGCCCCCACCTGGGTAGCGGGGGCAGCCTAGGTGAGCAGTTCTTC
D gene: TRBD2; clone size: NA; V gene: TRBV6-4; J gene: TRBJ2-1; CDR3 protein: CASSVGLAARDEQFF; CDR3 DNA: TGTGCCAGCAGTGTTGGACTAGCGGCCCGAGATGAGCAGTTCTTC
D gene: TRBD2; clone size: NA; V gene: TRBV4-1; J gene: TRBJ2-5; CDR3 protein: CASSQGATRGGETQYF; CDR3 DNA: TGCGCCAGCAGCCAAGGTGCGACCCGCGGGGGAGAGACCCAGTACTTC
D gene: TRBD2; clone size: NA; V gene: TRBV28; J gene: TRBJ2-5; CDR3 protein: CASRPGGQETQYF; CDR3 DNA: TGTGCCAGCAGACCGGGGGGGCAGGAGACCCAGTACTTC
D gene: TRBD1; clone size: NA; V gene: TRBV18; J gene: TRBJ1-1; CDR3 protein: CASSGTGVNTEAFF; CDR3 DNA: TGTGCCAGCTCAGGGACAGGCGTGAACACTGAAGCTTTCTTT
D gene: NA; clone size: NA; V gene: TRBV10-3; J gene: TRBJ1-1; CDR3 protein: CAIRSRQANTEAFF; CDR3 DNA: TGTGCCATCAGGAGTAGACAGGCGAACACTGAAGCTTTCTTT
D gene: TRBD1; clone size: NA; V gene: TRBV18; J gene: TRBJ2-5; CDR3 protein: CASSPLDRQETQYF; CDR3 DNA: TGTGCCAGCTCACCGTTGGACAGGCAAGAGACCCAGTACTTC
D gene: TRBD1; clone size: few; V gene: TRBV30; J gene: TRBJ2-7; CDR3 protein: CAWSRTGIYEQYF; CDR3 DNA: TGTGCCTGGAGTAGGACAGGGATTTACGAGCAGTACTTC